The 10 T cell receptor beta chains given below trace back to one sample, sequenced in a study of shared clonotypes between healthy human individuals. TCRdb's table, derived via immunoSEQ multiplex PCR, lists solely in-frame clones and lacks some. The data contain over a million clones, around 82% of them seen just once; the ten biggest clones take up 0.6% to 0.7%. Sequencing was done on a sample of memory CD4+ T cells from PBMCs. Noted subset: CD45RA-negative fraction. The receptors originated from a man between 18 and 29 years old in good health. Some clones in this sample may be carry-over from other donors' samples.

There are a few counts of this clone. The chain recombines TRBV10-1 with TRBJ2-2; D unclear. Trimming took 2 bases from V and 7 from J, leaving 2 bases between them. Per germline, CDR1 WNHNN and CDR2 SYGVQD (reference sequence). The CDR3 extends over 11 amino acids. CDR3 nucleotides: TGCGCCAGCAGTGAGGGCGGGGAGCTGTTTTTT. Translating it yields CASSEGGELFF.

V is TRBV5-4 and J is TRBJ2-1; D is unresolved. Germline V gene sequence: CDR1 SGHNT, CDR2 YYREEE (reference sequence). The ends were cut back, 1 base at V and 5 bases at J, with 4 bases in the middle. CDR3 size: 12 residues. CDR3 region: CASSLSDNEQFF. The CDR3 DNA sequence: TGTGCCAGCAGCTTGTCGGACAATGAGCAGTTCTTC.

As to this clone: This same CDR3 is encoded by further DNA sequences in the sample. This chain uses TRBV7-2 with TRBJ2-5; D is unclear. CDR3 length equals 13 residues. The germline V gene has CDR1 SGHTA and CDR2 FQGNSA. Between the trimmed V and J ends, which lost 1 base and 2 bases, there was a span of 5 bases. The CDR3 reads CASSLVRQETQYF. In DNA form, the CDR3 reads TGTGCCAGCAGCTTAGTCCGACAAGAGACCCAGTACTTC.

This clone has just a few counts. This sequence joins TRBV2 and TRBJ1-3, with D hard to call. Germline CDR1 SNHLY, CDR2 FYNNEI. V was pared by 8 bases and J by 4 bases, with 9 bases between. This CDR3 has 12 residues. Here the CDR3 reads CASCGLGNTIYF. DNA of the CDR3: TGTGCCAGCTGTGGCCTAGGAAACACCATATATTTT.

Comment on this clone: A read error may account for a junction end that differs from germline. The chain joins TRBV4-1 to TRBJ2-3, with 7 bases that match TRBD1. The CDR3 consists of 13 residues. Per the germline V gene, CDR1 is MGHRA and CDR2 is YSYEKL. CDR3: CARSARTGDTQYF. The CDR3 DNA is TGCGCCCGCAGCGCAAGGACAGGAGATACGCAGTATTTT.

There are many counts of this clone. V gene TRBV9 combines with J gene TRBJ2-7; 9 bases align to TRBD1. Germline values: CDR1 SGDLS, CDR2 YYNGEE. This CDR3 comprises 14 residues. The V gene end was trimmed by 0 bases and the J gene end by 12 bases; junction bases not matched to a gene: 10. CDR3 loop: CASSVEPQGASPYF. The CDR3, as DNA: TGTGCCAGCAGCGTAGAGCCACAGGGGGCGAGTCCGTACTTC.

The chain is built from TRBV28 and TRBJ1-4, with 7 nucleotides matching TRBD1. After removal of 6 bases from V and 2 bases from J, the junction contained 12 bases not matched to a gene. The CDR3 runs 17 residues. Germline CDR1 MDHEN, CDR2 SYDVKM. The CDR3 spells CASSRGGSGGTNEKLFF. Here the CDR3 DNA reads TGTGCCAGCAGCCGTGGTGGTTCAGGGGGTACTAATGAAAAACTGTTTTTT.

Only a few counts were recorded for this clone. The chain uses TRBV5-1 and TRBJ2-2; either TRBD1 or TRBD2 may supply D (5 bases each). Trimming took 2 bases from V and 1 from J, leaving 12 bases between them. Germline CDR1 reads SGHRS; CDR2 reads YFSETQ. This CDR3 has 16 amino acids. For the CDR3, the DNA is TGCGCCAGCAGCTTTTTTCCGGGGCGGAACACCGGGGAGCTGTTTTTT. This codes for CASSFFPGRNTGELFF.

The V gene is TRBV6-1, the J gene TRBJ2-5; D possibly corresponds to TRBD1 (6 bases). This CDR3 spans 14 amino acids. Germline V gene lookup returns CDR1 MNHNS and CDR2 SASEGT. Trimming cost V 10 bases and J 0 bases, with 15 bases left between them. Here the CDR3 reads CATKRDTNQETQYF. The CDR3 nucleotides are TGTGCCACTAAACGGGACACAAACCAAGAGACCCAGTACTTC.

This clone has just a few counts. The chain uses TRBV13 and TRBJ2-1; the D call may be TRBD1 or TRBD2 (5 bases each). Germline assignment: CDR1 PRHDT and CDR2 FYEKMQ (reference sequence). Trimming cost V 5 bases and J 9 bases, with 11 bases left between them. The CDR3 has 12 amino acids. The CDR3 DNA follows: TGTGCCAGCAGCCTCCGGGGCGTTGAGCAGTTCTTC. Translating gives CASSLRGVEQFF.